Listed here are 20 T cell receptor beta chains from one sample, sequenced in a study of T cells after posttransplantation cyclophosphamide (dated by TCRdb to about 2016). The receptor library was made with the immunoSEQ multiplex PCR assay. What TCRdb holds here is the immuneACCESS table cut down to in-frame rearrangements. Part of the clones is not present; checked against another copy, under half of the missing clones reflect an unresolved V gene, and the others are unexplained. The sample table shows roughly 32,000 clones, and over 80% are seen once. 0.24% of the sample goes to the ten largest clones. Viable CD3+CD4+ or CD3+CD8+ cells that were CCR7+CD45RA+CD45RO-CD95-CD27+CD28+ were defined as naive T cells. Sequencing input: naive CD4+ T cells sorted from PBMCs. Source of these receptors: a woman aged 60 to 75 in good health, CMV-negative, and a related stem cell transplant donor.

The CDR3 here is CASSLARGNYGYTF. The CDR3 DNA follows: TGCGCCAGCAGCTTGGCCAGAGGAAACTATGGCTACACCTTC. The V call is TRBV5-1, the J call TRBJ1-2, with unresolved D. CDR1 and CDR2 from the germline V gene are SGHRS and YFSETQ. The CDR3 is made up of 14 amino acids. The V end lost 0 bases, the J end lost 2 bases, and 8 bases lay between the germline ends.

The chain employs TRBV25-1 and TRBJ1-2, with 7 bases lining up with TRBD1. The CDR3 is 13 residues long. In germline, CDR1 is MGHDK, CDR2 SYGVNS. With V trimmed by 6 bases and J by 4 bases, 5 bases remained unmatched. DNA of the CDR3: TGTGCCAGCAGCCCCGGGACAGTCTATGGCTACACCTTC. This codes for CASSPGTVYGYTF.

The chain combines TRBV5-1 with TRBJ2-1; a weak D match, TRBD2 (6 bases). From germline, CDR1 is SGHRS and CDR2 YFSETQ. V shed 5 bases and J shed 0 bases, with 12 bases lying between them. The CDR3 spans 15 residues. The CDR3 DNA reads as TGCGCCAGCAGTCGGGACTCCTACTCCTACAATGAGCAGTTCTTC. Protein product: CASSRDSYSYNEQFF.

The chain couples TRBV19 to TRBJ2-3; 8 bases align to TRBD2. V gave up 4 bases and J gave up 6 bases; unmatched junction bases: 6. The CDR3 is 14 amino acids. Germline loops: CDR1 LNHDA, CDR2 SQIVND (reference sequence). CDR3 amino acids: CASSKRSGNDTQYF. The CDR3 DNA follows: TGTGCCAGTAGTAAGCGTAGCGGGAATGATACGCAGTATTTT.

This chain links TRBV19 with TRBJ1-1; D may be TRBD1 (6 bases). From germline, CDR1 is LNHDA and CDR2 SQIVND (reference sequence). V was pared by 3 bases and J by 6 bases, with 14 bases between. This CDR3 has 14 amino acids. CDR3 DNA: TGTGCCAGTAGTATGCCAGGGGTCGGCGCTGAAGCTTTCTTT. This sequence encodes CASSMPGVGAEAFF. The whole variable domain, remainder taken from reference TRBV19 and TRBJ1-1, is DGGITQSPKYLFRKEGQNVTLSCEQNLNHDAMYWYRQDPGQGLRLIYYSQIVNDFQKGDIAEGYSVSREKKESFPLTVTSAQKNPTAFYLCASSMPGVGAEAFFGQGTRLTVV.

The chain links TRBV5-1 to TRBJ2-2; 7 positions agree with TRBD2. CDR3 size: 15 residues. CDR1 is SGHRS and CDR2 is YFSETQ in the germline V gene. V lost 5 bases, J lost 2 bases, and 6 bases stayed unmatched. The CDR3 DNA reads as TGCGCCAGCAGTTCGAGCGGGGATAACACCGGGGAGCTGTTTTTT. Amino acid sequence: CASSSSGDNTGELFF.

The V call is TRBV5-4, the J call TRBJ1-2, with D uncertain. Germline values: CDR1 SGHNT, CDR2 YYREEE (reference sequence). V lost 1 base and J lost 6, with 10 bases in between. The CDR3 totals 13 residues. The CDR3 bases are TGTGCCAGCAGCTTGACGGGTCAAAATGGCTACACCTTC. It yields the protein CASSLTGQNGYTF.

V gene TRBV7-9 combines with J gene TRBJ1-2; D remains unclear. The CDR3 is made up of 15 amino acids. V was trimmed by 1 base and J by 6 bases, leaving 15 bases between them. Germline assignment: CDR1 SEHNR and CDR2 FQNEAQ (reference sequence). DNA for the CDR3: TGTGCCAGCAGCTTAGACTTAACCAGGCTCAATGGCTACACCTTC. Its translation: CASSLDLTRLNGYTF.

The count of this clone is one. The chain has TRBV7-2 and TRBJ2-1; 9 positions agree with TRBD2. V shed 2 bases, J shed 9 bases, and the junction held 17 bases outside the gene matches. From germline, CDR1 is SGHTA and CDR2 FQGNSA. This CDR3 spans 18 amino acids. The CDR3 region has the DNA TGTGCCAGCAGCTTATCCCCTCCGCGGCGCGGGGGGGCGCTTGAGCAGTTCTTC. It specifies CASSLSPPRRGGALEQFF.

V usage is TRBV6-1 and J usage is TRBJ1-2; 10 bases agree with TRBD1. Trimming took 6 bases from V and 4 from J; bases not matched to a gene: 2. Germline assignment: CDR1 MNHNS and CDR2 SASEGT. The CDR3 runs to 13 residues. CDR3 bases: TGTGCCAGCAGGAGGACAGGGGGCTATGGCTACACCTTC. Its protein is CASRRTGGYGYTF.

Here the CDR3 reads CAWSVQVGGSAFF. The CDR3 nucleotides read TGTGCCTGGAGTGTACAGGTAGGGGGTTCGGCTTTCTTT. The rearrangement joins TRBV30 to TRBJ1-1; possible D gene TRBD1, 6 bases. The ends were cut back, 0 bases at V and 11 bases at J, with 16 bases in the middle. This CDR3 contains 13 residues. Germline CDR1 GTSNPN, CDR2 SVGIG (reference sequence).

This chain uses TRBV6-1 with TRBJ1-6, with TRBD1 identical over 8 bases. Germline V gene data show CDR1 as MNHNS and CDR2 as SASEGT. V gave up 2 bases and J gave up 3 bases; unmatched junction bases: 3. The CDR3 sequence is 16 residues long. The CDR3 here is CASSELGTGYNSPLHF. The CDR3, as DNA: TGTGCCAGCAGTGAATTAGGGACAGGCTATAATTCACCCCTCCACTTT.

The chain combines TRBV27 with TRBJ1-6; 9 nucleotides align to TRBD1. Germline lookup yields CDR1 MNHEY and CDR2 SMNVEV (reference sequence). V lost 2 bases, J lost 10 bases, and 9 bases stayed unmatched. The CDR3 spans 16 residues. Written as DNA, the CDR3 is TGTGCCAGCAGTTTACAGCCACAGGGGGCGGGGTCACCCCTCCACTTT. It is translated as CASSLQPQGAGSPLHF.

The rearrangement uses TRBV5-1 and TRBJ2-5; 11 nucleotides align to TRBD2. V shed 0 bases and J 5 bases; nucleotides not matched to a gene: 6. Per the germline V gene, CDR1 is SGHRS and CDR2 is YFSETQ. The CDR3 spans 16 residues. The CDR3 DNA reads TGCGCCAGCAGCTTGGGAGCTAGCGGGAGGTTGGAGACCCAGTACTTC. Its translation: CASSLGASGRLETQYF.

The rearrangement joins TRBV15 to TRBJ1-2; 9 bases are a match to TRBD1. The CDR3 contains 15 residues. CDR1 is LNHNV and CDR2 is YYDKDF in the germline V gene (reference sequence). V lost 7 bases to trimming and J lost 3 bases; unmatched junction nucleotides: 9. CDR3 region: CATTPRQGDDYGYTF. In DNA, the CDR3 is TGTGCCACCACTCCGAGACAGGGGGACGACTATGGCTACACCTTC.

This rearrangement joins TRBV28 to TRBJ2-1, with TRBD2 identical over 7 bases. Germline V CDR1 and CDR2: MDHEN, SYDVKM. The CDR3 contains 14 residues. V lost 3 bases to trimming and J lost 9 bases; unmatched junction nucleotides: 8. CDR3 coding DNA: TGTGCCAGCAGTTTTTCGGGGGTAGCGGGTGAGCAGTTCTTC. This translates into CASSFSGVAGEQFF.

The V call is TRBV30, the J call TRBJ1-2, with D possibly matching TRBD1 (5 bases). Germline CDR1 GTSNPN, CDR2 SVGIG (reference sequence). CDR3 length equals 13 residues. With 4 bases removed from V and 0 bases from J, the gap between germline ends came to 9 bases. The CDR3 region is CAWNTQANYGYTF. The CDR3 region has the DNA TGTGCCTGGAATACACAGGCTAACTATGGCTACACCTTC.

The chain joins TRBV19 to TRBJ2-1, with 7 bases lining up with TRBD2. Germline assignment: CDR1 LNHDA and CDR2 SQIVND (reference sequence). V trimming: 5 bases; J trimming: 12 bases; junction bases outside the gene matches: 13. This CDR3 region has 14 residues. Here the CDR3 DNA reads TGTGCCAGTAGTTCGGGGGGAGAAGCCTCTAGGCAGTTCTTC. Its translation is CASSSGGEASRQFF.

The rearrangement joins TRBV9 to TRBJ1-1; 7 bases are shared with TRBD1. CDR3 size: 14 residues. V was clipped by 3 bases and J by 5 bases; unmatched bases: 7. Germline CDR1 and CDR2: SGDLS and YYNGEE. Written as DNA, the CDR3 is TGTGCCAGCAGCGCTCAGGGGGTCGTGACTGAAGCTTTCTTT. Its protein is CASSAQGVVTEAFF.

CDR3 sequence reads: CASSPPGQPSEKLFF. Written as DNA, the CDR3 is TGTGCCAGCTCACCACCGGGACAGCCGTCAGAAAAACTGTTTTTT. The chain has TRBV18 and TRBJ1-4, with 7 bases lining up with TRBD1. The V gene's germline CDR1 is KGHSH and CDR2 LQKENI. The ends lost 0 bases at V and 8 bases at J; junction bases unmatched: 6. The CDR3 is 15 amino acids.